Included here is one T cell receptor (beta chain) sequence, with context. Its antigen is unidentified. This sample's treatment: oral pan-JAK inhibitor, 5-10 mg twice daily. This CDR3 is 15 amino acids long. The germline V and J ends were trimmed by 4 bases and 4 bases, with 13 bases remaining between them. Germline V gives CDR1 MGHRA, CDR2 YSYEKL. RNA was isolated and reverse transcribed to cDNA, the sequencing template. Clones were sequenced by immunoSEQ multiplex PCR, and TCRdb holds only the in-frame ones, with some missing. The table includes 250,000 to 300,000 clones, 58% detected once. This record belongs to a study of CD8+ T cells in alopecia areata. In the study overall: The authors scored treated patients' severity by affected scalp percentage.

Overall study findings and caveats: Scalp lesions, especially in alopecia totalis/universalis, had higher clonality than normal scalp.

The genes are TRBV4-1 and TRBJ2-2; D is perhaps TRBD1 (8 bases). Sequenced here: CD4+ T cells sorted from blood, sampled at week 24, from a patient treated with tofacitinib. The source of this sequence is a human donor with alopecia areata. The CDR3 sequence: CASSPTGGVTGELFF. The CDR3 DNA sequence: TGCGCCAGCAGCCCTACAGGGGGGGTCACCGGGGAGCTGTTTTTT.